A single sample gave rise to the 10 T cell receptor beta chains below, sequenced in a study of type 1 regulatory T cells. The antigens these receptors bind are not known. Each CDR3 protein is one row after TCRdb ran MiXCR on the reads. Of about 68,000 distinct CDR3 sequences in the sample, about three fifths were seen once. Sequencing was done on a sample of cultured T cells, either the whole culture or a sorted T cell fraction (not recorded which). Sample subset: Tr1-enriched cell product generated in vitro against host alloantigens. These receptors were taken from a human donor in good health.

Worth noting for this clonotype: Since a much larger clone is just one base distant, this may be a read error. V is TRBV6-6 and J is TRBJ2-1; 7 bases align to TRBD2. This CDR3 has 17 amino acids. Germline V gives CDR1 MNHNY, CDR2 SVGAGI (reference sequence). V trimming: 0 bases; J trimming: 4 bases; junction bases outside the gene matches: 9. Written as DNA, the CDR3 is TGTGCCAGCAGTTACTCGGGACTAACGGGAGCTTACAATGAGCAGTTCTTC. Protein: CASSYSGLTGAYNEQFF.

The gene calls are TRBV6-2 or TRBV6-3 and TRBJ1-5, with D possibly TRBD1 on 6 matching bases. The germline V gene encodes CDR1 MNHEY and CDR2 SVGEGT. CDR3 length equals 13 residues. The V gene lost 2 bases and the J gene lost 9 bases, with 11 bases spanning the gap. The CDR3 here is CASSYPGARPQHF. CDR3 in DNA: TGTGCCAGCAGTTACCCGGGGGCAAGGCCCCAGCATTTT.

The chain carries TRBV5-4 and TRBJ2-5; 7 bases agree with TRBD2. V trimming: 0 bases; J trimming: 2 bases; junction bases outside the gene matches: 7. The germline CDR1 and CDR2 sequences are SGHNT and YYREEE (reference sequence). The CDR3 contains 16 residues. The CDR3 region is CASSLAGAGLQETQYF. The CDR3 DNA follows: TGTGCCAGCAGCTTGGCAGGAGCGGGACTGCAAGAGACCCAGTACTTC. The whole variable domain, filled in from reference TRBV5-4 and TRBJ2-5, reads ETGVTQSPTHLIKTRGQQVTLRCSSQSGHNTVSWYQQALGQGPQFIFQYYREEENGRGNFPPRFSGLQFPNYSSELNVNALELDDSALYLCASSLAGAGLQETQYFGPGTRLLVL.

The chain joins TRBV18 to TRBJ2-2; weak D call: TRBD2 (6 bases). Trimming left V 0 bases short and J 4 bases short, with 15 bases between. The CDR3 totals 17 residues. Per germline, CDR1 KGHSH and CDR2 LQKENI. The CDR3 coding sequence is TGTGCCAGCTCACCACCGGGAGGAGGGATTCGCACCGGGGAGCTGTTTTTT. Translation gives CASSPPGGGIRTGELFF.

By proportion, this clonotype is medium-sized (0.01 to 0.1%). This rearrangement joins TRBV20-1 to TRBJ1-5; 8 bases fit TRBD1. This CDR3 region has 13 residues. Germline values: CDR1 DFQATT, CDR2 SNEGSKA (reference sequence). Losses at the gene ends were 3 bases for V and 7 bases for J; bases not matched to a gene: 5. The DNA of the CDR3 is TGCAGTGCTAGGGACAGGGCAGGGCAGCCCCAGCATTTT. Protein sequence: CSARDRAGQPQHF.

There are a few counts of this clonotype. The chain carries TRBV6-5 and TRBJ2-4, with TRBD2 as a possible D gene (6 bases). Trimming stripped 6 bases from V and 7 bases from J, with 22 bases between. The V gene's germline CDR1 is MNHEY and CDR2 SVGAGI. The CDR3 has 16 amino acids. The CDR3 sequence is CASRAPRQSGGNIQYF. In DNA form, the CDR3 reads TGTGCCAGCAGGGCCCCCAGACAGTCCGGAGGGAACATTCAGTACTTC.

This clonotype has more than one count but fewer than ten. The gene calls are TRBV6-1 and TRBJ2-1; 9 nucleotides line up with TRBD2. This CDR3 has 16 amino acids. Germline trimming cut 4 bases from V and 4 bases from J; bases unmatched to any gene: 8. CDR1 is MNHNS, CDR2 SASEGT, per germline. Here the CDR3 reads CASSGGREGIYNEQFF. The CDR3 DNA sequence: TGTGCCAGCAGTGGGGGGCGGGAGGGAATATACAATGAGCAGTTCTTC.

This clonotype was seen only a few times. The chain couples TRBV12-3 or TRBV12-4 to TRBJ1-5, with unresolved D. The CDR3 runs to 9 residues. The V gene lost 5 bases and the J gene lost 15 bases, with 8 bases spanning the gap. CDR3 amino acids: CASSGDRHF. Here the CDR3 DNA reads TGTGCCAGCAGTGGAGATCGGCATTTT.

This clonotype came up a few times. The genes are TRBV7-2 and TRBJ2-5, with a possible D match to TRBD1 (5 bases). This CDR3 is 14 amino acids long. Germline V lookup: CDR1 SGHTA, CDR2 FQGNSA. V was clipped by 3 bases and J by 2 bases, with 10 bases between them. The CDR3 here is CASSFQKGQETQYF. CDR3 in DNA: TGTGCCAGCAGCTTTCAGAAGGGGCAAGAGACCCAGTACTTC.

CDR3 in DNA: TGCAGTGCTCCGGACAGGGGGGGATCGGGAGAGACCCAGTACTTC. Translating it yields CSAPDRGGSGETQYF. The V and J genes are TRBV20-1 and TRBJ2-5; 10 nucleotides agree with TRBD1. CDR3 length equals 15 residues. Trimming took 5 bases from V and 4 from J; bases not matched to a gene: 10. CDR1 and CDR2 (germline): DFQATT, SNEGSKA (reference sequence).